Listed here are 20 T cell receptor beta chains from one sample, sequenced in a study of blood T cell repertoires in COVID-19. Method: immunoSEQ multiplex PCR; TCRdb's copy keeps in-frame clones and lacks some. This sample yields about 200,000 clones, of which around 81% are seen a single time; 7% to 9% belongs to the top ten. The sample taken for sequencing was PBMCs or T cells enriched from blood (not recorded which). These receptors all come from a man in his forties who had recovered from COVID-19.

V is TRBV11-2 and J is TRBJ1-1; D call uncertain. Germline V lookup: CDR1 SGHAT, CDR2 FQNNGV. Trimming pared 1 base from V and 1 base from J, leaving 13 bases between. This CDR3 contains 16 residues. This CDR3 is CASSLGARISNTEAFF. CDR3 in DNA: TGTGCCAGCAGCTTAGGAGCCAGGATTTCGAACACTGAAGCTTTCTTT.

This clone was observed a single time. This chain links TRBV7-6 with TRBJ2-2; D possibly corresponds to TRBD1 (6 bases). The V end was cut by 5 bases, the J end by 7 bases, with 8 bases between. The CDR3 loop spans 12 amino acids. CDR1 is SGHVS and CDR2 is FNYEAQ in the germline V gene. The DNA of the CDR3 is TGTGCCAGCAGCCCAGGGGACGGGGAGCTGTTTTTT. It is translated as CASSPGDGELFF.

This sequence joins TRBV9 and TRBJ1-1; D gene ambiguous. The germline V gene has CDR1 SGDLS and CDR2 YYNGEE. The CDR3 extends over 14 amino acids. Trimming stripped 2 bases from V and 1 base from J, with 9 bases between. The CDR3 sequence is CASSVGGANTEAFF. The CDR3 coding sequence is TGTGCCAGCAGCGTTGGAGGAGCGAACACTGAAGCTTTCTTT.

This clone occurred a few times. The chain carries TRBV10-3 and TRBJ1-2; 7 nucleotides align to TRBD1. There are 13 residues in the CDR3. Losses at the gene ends were 2 bases for V and 7 bases for J; bases not matched to a gene: 4. Looked up from germline, CDR1 is ENHRY and CDR2 is SYGVKD. This chain's CDR3 is CAISEDRVSGYTF. CDR3 bases: TGTGCCATCAGTGAGGACAGGGTTAGTGGCTACACCTTC.

This chain connects TRBV5-4 to TRBJ1-6, with 8 bases matching TRBD1. Trimming took 4 bases from V and 14 from J; bases not matched to a gene: 17. Germline assignment: CDR1 SGHNT and CDR2 YYREEE (reference sequence). The CDR3 has 16 residues. As DNA, the CDR3 is TGTGCCAGCAGCGCGGCCAATGGACAGGGAGGAGCATCCCTCCACTTT. It codes for CASSAANGQGGASLHF.

A few counts support this clone. The chain combines TRBV30 with TRBJ1-4, with D tentatively TRBD1 (5 bases). The CDR3 consists of 15 residues. V was cut by 3 bases and J by 4 bases, with 15 bases left in between. CDR1 and CDR2 from the germline V gene are GTSNPN and SVGIG (reference sequence). DNA for the CDR3: TGTGCCTGGAGATCAGGGCGGGACGGTAATGAAAAACTGTTTTTT. Amino acids: CAWRSGRDGNEKLFF.

V gene TRBV7-9 combines with J gene TRBJ1-6; D is uncertain. The CDR3 totals 13 residues. The germline V gene has CDR1 SEHNR and CDR2 FQNEAQ (reference sequence). The V end was cut by 1 base, the J end by 10 bases, with 8 bases between. The CDR3 sequence: CASSLDPLSPLHF. The CDR3 nucleotides read TGTGCCAGCAGCTTAGATCCCCTCTCACCCCTCCACTTT.

The chain has TRBV2 and TRBJ1-5; TRBD1 is a possible D gene (5 bases). There are 15 residues in the CDR3. Germline values: CDR1 SNHLY, CDR2 FYNNEI. Trimming removed 4 bases at V and 6 bases at J, with 16 bases between. The CDR3 DNA is TGTGCCAGCAGTGCAGGGTTTACTGGAACTCAGCCCCAGCATTTT. It yields the protein CASSAGFTGTQPQHF.

The chain joins TRBV2 to TRBJ1-3; the match to TRBD1 covers 8 bases. CDR3 length: 20 residues. Trimming cost V 5 bases and J 2 bases; bases outside gene matches: 20. Germline V gene data show CDR1 as SNHLY and CDR2 as FYNNEI. In DNA form, the CDR3 reads TGTGCCAGCAGTACGCAGGCCTGGACAGGGCCCACGGACACTGGAAACACCATATATTTT. Translated: CASSTQAWTGPTDTGNTIYF.

This clone was detected only once. The chain couples TRBV28 to TRBJ2-7, with 8 bases aligning to TRBD1. The V and J ends lost 4 bases and 5 bases, in that order; junction bases with no gene match: 16. This CDR3 has 17 amino acids. From germline, CDR1 is MDHEN and CDR2 SYDVKM. Here the CDR3 reads CASSSQFWRQGTHEQYF. The CDR3 DNA follows: TGTGCCAGCAGTTCCCAGTTCTGGAGACAGGGGACCCACGAGCAGTACTTC.

This clone was counted many times. This sequence joins TRBV7-2 and TRBJ1-1; D is possibly TRBD1 (6 bases). There are 15 residues in the CDR3. CDR1 and CDR2 (germline): SGHTA, FQGNSA. V was trimmed by 1 base and J by 1 base, leaving 10 bases between them. CDR3 bases: TGTGCCAGCAGCTTAGTACCACAGGGGAACACTGAAGCTTTCTTT. Protein: CASSLVPQGNTEAFF.

This clone was recorded only once. The gene calls are TRBV25-1 and TRBJ2-3, with D maybe TRBD1 (5 bases). Trimming removed 7 bases at V and 4 bases at J, with 6 bases between. This CDR3 comprises 11 residues. Germline V gives CDR1 MGHDK, CDR2 SYGVNS. The CDR3 spells CASKGSDTQYF. CDR3 DNA: TGTGCCAGCAAGGGGTCAGATACGCAGTATTTT.

The chain uses TRBV28 and TRBJ1-6; D possibly corresponds to TRBD1 (5 bases). The CDR3 covers 14 residues. Per germline, CDR1 MDHEN and CDR2 SYDVKM. V was shortened by 1 base and J by 13 bases, with 14 bases between the two germline ends. DNA for the CDR3: TGTGCCAGCAGTTTATTGCAGGGCCCTTCTCCCCTCCACTTT. Residues: CASSLLQGPSPLHF.

The genes are TRBV5-1 and TRBJ2-2; D perhaps matches TRBD1 (5 bases). Germline-derived CDR1 and CDR2 are SGHRS and YFSETQ. The CDR3 has 16 residues. V lost 0 bases and J 6 bases, leaving 15 bases between the germline ends. CDR3: CASSLEGRGFPGELFF. CDR3 DNA sequence: TGCGCCAGCAGCTTGGAGGGGCGCGGTTTTCCCGGGGAGCTGTTTTTT.

The chain couples TRBV4-1 to TRBJ2-1; D is perhaps TRBD2 (6 bases). Trimming stripped 4 bases from V and 4 bases from J, with 8 bases between. Germline V lookup: CDR1 MGHRA, CDR2 YSYEKL. CDR3 length equals 13 residues. For the CDR3, the DNA is TGCGCCAGCAGCCGCGGGGATTACAATGAGCAGTTCTTC. Amino acid sequence: CASSRGDYNEQFF.

The CDR3 loop reads CASKFRQGPNQPQHF. The CDR3 DNA sequence: TGTGCCAGCAAGTTTAGACAGGGTCCAAATCAGCCCCAGCATTTT. This sequence joins TRBV7-2 and TRBJ1-5, with 7 nucleotides matching TRBD1. CDR1 and CDR2 (germline): SGHTA, FQGNSA. CDR3 length: 15 amino acids. Losses at the gene ends were 7 bases for V and 4 bases for J; bases not matched to a gene: 10.

The rearrangement links TRBV29-1 to TRBJ1-1; D gene uncertain. The germline gives CDR1 SQVTM, CDR2 ANQGSEA. V was shortened by 4 bases and J by 1 base, with 7 bases between the two germline ends. The CDR3 length is 12 residues. CDR3 residues: CSVVGENTEAFF. The CDR3 nucleotides read TGCAGCGTTGTGGGCGAGAACACTGAAGCTTTCTTT.

The gene calls are TRBV6-5 and TRBJ1-4; 7 positions agree with TRBD1. The CDR3 has 14 amino acids. V shed 5 bases, J shed 3 bases, and the junction held 3 bases outside the gene matches. CDR1 MNHEY and CDR2 SVGAGI come from the germline V gene. This chain's CDR3 is CASSRQGSNEKLFF. The CDR3 coding sequence is TGTGCCAGCAGTAGACAGGGTTCTAATGAAAAACTGTTTTTT.

The chain has TRBV29-1 and TRBJ1-5; 10 bases are a match to TRBD1. Per the germline V gene, CDR1 is SQVTM and CDR2 is ANQGSEA. There are 15 residues in the CDR3. The junction had 10 bases not matched to a gene; V was cut back by 4 bases and J by 7 bases. CDR3 in amino acids: CSVAFRQGAGQPQHF. CDR3 coding DNA: TGCAGCGTTGCTTTCCGACAGGGGGCTGGGCAGCCCCAGCATTTT.

The chain has TRBV13 and TRBJ2-7; 7 bases align to TRBD1. From germline, CDR1 is PRHDT and CDR2 FYEKMQ (reference sequence). This CDR3 is built from 16 residues. V lost 4 bases, J lost 8 bases, and 17 bases stayed unmatched. DNA for the CDR3: TGTGCCAGCAGCTCCGCCACTGACAGGGCTTATGACAAGCAGTACTTC. It encodes CASSSATDRAYDKQYF.